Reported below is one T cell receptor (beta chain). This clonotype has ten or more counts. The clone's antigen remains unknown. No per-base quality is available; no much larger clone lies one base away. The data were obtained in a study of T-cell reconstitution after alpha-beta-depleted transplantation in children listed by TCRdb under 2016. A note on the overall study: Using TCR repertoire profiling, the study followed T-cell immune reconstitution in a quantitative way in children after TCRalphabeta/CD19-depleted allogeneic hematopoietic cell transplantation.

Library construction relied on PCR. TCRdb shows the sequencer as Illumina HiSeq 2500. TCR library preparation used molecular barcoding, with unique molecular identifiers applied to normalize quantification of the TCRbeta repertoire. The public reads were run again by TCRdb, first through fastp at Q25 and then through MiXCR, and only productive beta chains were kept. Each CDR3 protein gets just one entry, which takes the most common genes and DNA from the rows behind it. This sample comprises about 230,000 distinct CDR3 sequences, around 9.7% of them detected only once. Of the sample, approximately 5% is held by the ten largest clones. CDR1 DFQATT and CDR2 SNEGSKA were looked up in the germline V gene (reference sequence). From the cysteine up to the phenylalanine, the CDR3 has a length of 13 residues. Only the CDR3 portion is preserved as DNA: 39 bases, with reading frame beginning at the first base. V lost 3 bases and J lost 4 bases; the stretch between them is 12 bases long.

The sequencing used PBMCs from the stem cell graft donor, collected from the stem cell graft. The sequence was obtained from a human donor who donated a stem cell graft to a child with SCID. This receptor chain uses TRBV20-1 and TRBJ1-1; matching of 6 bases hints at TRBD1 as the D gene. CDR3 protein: CSARRGGSTEAFF. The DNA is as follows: TGCAGTGCTAGGAGGGGGGGCAGCACTGAAGCTTTCTTT.